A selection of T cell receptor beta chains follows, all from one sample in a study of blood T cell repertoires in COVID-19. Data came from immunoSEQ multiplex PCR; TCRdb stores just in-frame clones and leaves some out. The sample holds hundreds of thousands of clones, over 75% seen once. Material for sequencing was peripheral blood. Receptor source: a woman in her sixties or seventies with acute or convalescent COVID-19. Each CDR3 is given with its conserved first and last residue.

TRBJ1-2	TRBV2	CASIRGFGYGYTF
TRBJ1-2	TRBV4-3	CASSQSNHAGYTF
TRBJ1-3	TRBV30	CAWRGGRAPSGNTIYF
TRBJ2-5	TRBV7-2	CASSLGLAGGSETQYF
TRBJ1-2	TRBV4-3	CASSRARNNYGYTF
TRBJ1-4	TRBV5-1	CASSLPTGQGVSEKLFF
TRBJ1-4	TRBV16	CASSQTLTGIDNEKLFF
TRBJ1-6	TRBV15	CATSRDARQDNSPLHF
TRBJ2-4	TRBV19	CASSITDRAAKNIQYF
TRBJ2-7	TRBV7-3	CASSLSRGGAYEQYF
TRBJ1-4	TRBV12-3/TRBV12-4	CASLRGIDEKLFF
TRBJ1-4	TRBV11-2	CASSLGDNEKLFF
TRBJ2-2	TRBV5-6	CASSLGPGLSGGELFF
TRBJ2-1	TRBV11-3	CASSEGLAGYNEQFF
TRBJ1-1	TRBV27	CASSLSRGNTEAFF
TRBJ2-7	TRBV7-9	CASSLAGVSYEQYF
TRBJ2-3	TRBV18	CASSPPVGTARTQYF
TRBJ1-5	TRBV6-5	CASSYSGSSDQPQHF
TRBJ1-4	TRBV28	CASSSETGIDEKLFF
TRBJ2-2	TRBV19	CASSIIQGWTGELFF
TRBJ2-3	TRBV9	CASSVSDTNTQYF
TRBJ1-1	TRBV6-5	CASSLTGTIAEAFF
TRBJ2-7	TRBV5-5	CASSAEPRGSYEQYF
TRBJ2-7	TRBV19	CASSITTGNYEQYF
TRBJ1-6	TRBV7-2	CASSLGGGHYSSYNSPLHF
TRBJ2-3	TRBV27	CASSSPGQYTDTQYF
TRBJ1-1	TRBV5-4	CASSSIPDRDRAEAFF
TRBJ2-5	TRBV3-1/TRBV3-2	CASSQGTSGSETQYF
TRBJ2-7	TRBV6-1	CASKPTVTYEQYF
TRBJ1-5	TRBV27	CASSLGILSNQPQHF
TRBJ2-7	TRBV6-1	CASSEAGQEYEQYF
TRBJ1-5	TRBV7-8	CASSLRGTGDQPQHF
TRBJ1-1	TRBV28	CASSPGGVNTEAFF
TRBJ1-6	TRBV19	CASSQPTGVASPLHF
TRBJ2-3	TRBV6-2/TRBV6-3	CASSRDFGDTQYF
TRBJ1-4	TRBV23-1	CASSPSTGGEYEKLFF
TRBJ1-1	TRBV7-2	CASRAVVNTEAFF
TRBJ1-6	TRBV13	CASSLKGAESPLHF
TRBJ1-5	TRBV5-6	CASSLDGGRGFQPQHF
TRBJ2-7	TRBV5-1	CASSLGASGSYEQYF
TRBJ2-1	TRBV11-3	CASSDRRGEQFF
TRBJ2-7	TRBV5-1	CASSLETNLSPHEQYF
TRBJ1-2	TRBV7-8	CASSLGTGNHYGYTF
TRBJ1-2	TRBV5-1	CASGAGLTGTYGYTF
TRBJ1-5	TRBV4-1	CASSPGQVNQPQHF
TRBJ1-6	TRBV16	CASSQSTGSTYNSPLHF
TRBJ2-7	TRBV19	CASWDRDSYEQYF
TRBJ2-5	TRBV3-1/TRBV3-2	CASSHWTSAQETQYF
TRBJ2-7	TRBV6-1	CASSELAGYEQYF
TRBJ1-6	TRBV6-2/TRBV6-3	CASSYPRTVLNSPLHF
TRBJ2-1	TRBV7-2	CASSQGLRRNEQFF